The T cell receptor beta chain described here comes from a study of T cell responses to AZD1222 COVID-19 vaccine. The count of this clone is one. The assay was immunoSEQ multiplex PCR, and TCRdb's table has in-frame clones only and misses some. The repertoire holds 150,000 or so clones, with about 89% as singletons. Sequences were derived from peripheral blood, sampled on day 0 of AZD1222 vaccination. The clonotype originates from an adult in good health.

In DNA form, the CDR3 reads TGTGCCAGCAGCGCCCGCCTAGCGAACCAAGAGACCCAGTACTTC. Protein sequence: CASSARLANQETQYF. The chain employs TRBV7-9 and TRBJ2-5; possibly TRBD2 for D (6 bases). Trimming pared 5 bases from V and 0 bases from J, leaving 13 bases between. The germline V gene encodes CDR1 SEHNR and CDR2 FQNEAQ (reference sequence). CDR3 length: 15 amino acids.